The subject of this entry is one T cell receptor beta chain. Antigen unknown. This entry is derived from a study of blood T cells in healthy people across ages. General study points: Long-lived and aged donors differed, with more naive CD4+ cells and higher diversity in the long-lived.

CDR1 and CDR2 (germline): SGDLS, YYNGEE. The CDR3 consists of 14 residues. The V gene lost 0 bases and the J gene lost 4 bases, with 11 bases spanning the gap. A J-beta primer mix and a sample-barcoded 5' primer were used in a second PCR of roughly 6 to 11 cycles. One entry per CDR3 protein, called by TCRdb with MiXCR from the 5' RACE reads. In the table there are just over 1 million distinct CDR3 sequences, 40% to 50% of which are singletons. The chain links TRBV9 to TRBJ2-7, with no clear D. This TCR was recovered from a woman aged 60-75 years in good health. The sequenced material came from blood. For the CDR3, the DNA is TGTGCCAGCAGCGTAGGACCGGGCGTATACGAGCAGTACTTC. It is translated as CASSVGPGVYEQYF.